The source of this T cell receptor beta chain is a study of CD8+ T cells in alopecia areata. In each case, RNA was isolated and then reverse transcribed into cDNA as the sequencing template. Some clones are missing from TCRdb's copy, which holds only in-frame ones; the method was immunoSEQ multiplex PCR. The table has roughly 150,000 clones, 55% seen once. Trimming removed 6 bases at V and 9 bases at J, with 18 bases between. Germline lookup yields CDR1 SQVTM and CDR2 ANQGSEA. CDR3 size: 13 residues. Study-wide results and caveats: Patients displayed less clarity in TCR sharing than mice, a finding possibly related to HLA.

With respect to this clone: Antigen: not known.

This clonotype was obtained from a human donor in good health. The sequenced material came from CD4+ T cells sorted from blood. The rearrangement joins TRBV29-1 to TRBJ2-1; TRBD2 is a possible D gene (6 bases). In nucleotides, the CDR3 is TGCAGCGTAAGCCTCGGGCGGGAAAGTGAGCAGTTCTTC. Translating gives CSVSLGRESEQFF.